A single sample gave rise to the 3 T cell receptor beta chains below, sequenced in a study of regulatory T cells in long-lasting Graves disease. Time point denoted: newly diagnosed GD, antithyroid drugs for less than 3 months. Following extraction of RNA from PBMCs, that RNA was used to make the TCR library. iRepertoire HTBI primers and Arm-PCR of CDR3 regions built TCR beta libraries. Each CDR3 protein is one row after TCRdb ran MiXCR on the multiplex PCR reads. The table shows 400,000 to 450,000 distinct CDR3 sequences, with under 15% occurring only once. This sample also belongs to another study, concerning T cells in Graves' hyperthyroidism and ophthalmopathy.

This material consisted of peripheral blood mononuclear cells (PBMCs), taken at new diagnosis, from a patient treated with antithyroid drugs. The receptors were sampled from a woman in her thirties with Graves disease.

This clonotype was found a few times. The V and J genes are TRBV5-1 and TRBJ2-1, with D perhaps TRBD2 (6 bases). The CDR3 runs to 14 residues. Germline values: CDR1 SGHRS, CDR2 YFSETQ. Trimming removed 7 bases from V and 0 bases from J, with 11 bases in between. The CDR3 protein is CASGPGSSYNEQFF. CDR3 nucleotide sequence: TGCGCCAGCGGACCCGGGAGCTCCTACAATGAGCAGTTCTTC.

This clonotype has at least ten counts. This chain links TRBV5-1 with TRBJ2-3; tentatively, D is TRBD1 (5 bases). The CDR3 has 15 residues. Germline loops: CDR1 SGHRS, CDR2 YFSETQ. V dropped 0 bases and J dropped 2 bases, with 10 bases sitting between them. The CDR3 DNA is TGCGCCAGCAGCTTGGTCGGACACGCCACAGATACGCAGTATTTT. This translates into CASSLVGHATDTQYF.

This clonotype came up a few times. One end of the junction fails to match germline, which may point to a read error. CDR3 bases: TGTGCCAGCAGTGAAGCTCCACGACTAGCGGGCCTGGACGGGGAGCTGTCTTTT. Its translation: CASSEAPRLAGLDGELSF. The gene calls are TRBV6-1 and TRBJ2-2; 10 nucleotides match TRBD2. The CDR3 covers 18 residues. The germline V gene has CDR1 MNHNS and CDR2 SASEGT.